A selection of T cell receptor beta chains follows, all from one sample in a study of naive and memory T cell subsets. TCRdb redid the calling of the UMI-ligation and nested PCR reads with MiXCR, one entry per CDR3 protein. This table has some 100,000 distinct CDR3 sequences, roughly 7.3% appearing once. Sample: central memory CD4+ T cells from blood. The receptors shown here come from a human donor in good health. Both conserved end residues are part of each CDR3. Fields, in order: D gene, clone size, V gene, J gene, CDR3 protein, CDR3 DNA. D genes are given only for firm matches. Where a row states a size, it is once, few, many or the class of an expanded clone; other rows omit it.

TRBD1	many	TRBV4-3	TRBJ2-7	CASSYKRPGTGAYEQYF	TGCGCCAGCAGCTACAAGCGCCCCGGGACAGGTGCCTACGAGCAGTACTTC
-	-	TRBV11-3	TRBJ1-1	CASSRDLGGTEAFF	TGTGCCAGCAGCCGCGACTTAGGGGGCACTGAAGCTTTCTTT
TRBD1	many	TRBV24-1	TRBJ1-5	CATSDSGTGQYSNQPQHF	TGTGCCACCAGTGACTCCGGGACAGGACAATATAGCAATCAGCCCCAGCATTTT
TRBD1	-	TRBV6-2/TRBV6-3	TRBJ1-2	CASSPRRDRVHGYTF	TGTGCCAGCAGCCCGCGGAGGGACAGGGTACATGGCTACACCTTC
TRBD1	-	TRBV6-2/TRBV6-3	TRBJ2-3	CASSILGQGLSDTQYF	TGTGCCAGCAGTATCCTGGGACAGGGCCTCTCTGATACGCAGTATTTT
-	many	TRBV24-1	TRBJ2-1	CATSDPRAHKPYNEQFF	TGTGCCACCAGTGATCCTAGAGCCCACAAACCTTACAATGAGCAGTTCTTC
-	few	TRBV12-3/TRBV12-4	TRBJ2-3	CASSSRSGSTDTQYF	TGTGCCAGCAGCTCCAGGAGCGGTAGCACAGATACGCAGTATTTT
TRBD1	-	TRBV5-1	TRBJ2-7	CASSLSGTGIRYEQYF	TGCGCCAGCAGCTTGTCCGGGACAGGGATCCGCTACGAGCAGTACTTC
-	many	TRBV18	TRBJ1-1	CASSENGVMNTEAFF	TGTGCCAGCTCAGAAAATGGGGTTATGAACACTGAAGCTTTCTTT
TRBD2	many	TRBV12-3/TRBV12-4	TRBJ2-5	CASSFYGGRAATQYF	TGTGCCAGCAGTTTCTATGGCGGGAGGGCCGCGACCCAGTACTTC